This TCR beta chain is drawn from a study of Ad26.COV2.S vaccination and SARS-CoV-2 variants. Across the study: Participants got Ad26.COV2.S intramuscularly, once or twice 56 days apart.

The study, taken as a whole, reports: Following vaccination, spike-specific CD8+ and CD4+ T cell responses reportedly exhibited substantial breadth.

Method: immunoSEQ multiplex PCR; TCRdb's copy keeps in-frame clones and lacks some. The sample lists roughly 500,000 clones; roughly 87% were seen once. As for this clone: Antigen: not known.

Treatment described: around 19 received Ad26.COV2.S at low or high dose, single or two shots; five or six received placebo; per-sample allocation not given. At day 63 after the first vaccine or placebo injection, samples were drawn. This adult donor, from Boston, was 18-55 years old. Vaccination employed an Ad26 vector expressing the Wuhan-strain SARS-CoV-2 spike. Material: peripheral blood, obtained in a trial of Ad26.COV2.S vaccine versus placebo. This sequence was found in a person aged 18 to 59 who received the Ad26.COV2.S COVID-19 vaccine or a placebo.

CDR3: CASSSQGGLNEKLFF. The CDR3 DNA reads as TGTGCCAGCAGCTCACAGGGGGGCCTTAATGAAAAACTGTTTTTT. The rearrangement joins TRBV7-9 to TRBJ1-4; 8 bases are shared with TRBD1. Germline lookup yields CDR1 SEHNR and CDR2 FQNEAQ (reference sequence). The CDR3 sequence is 15 residues long. The junction had 5 bases not matched to a gene; V was cut back by 4 bases and J by 4 bases.